Each of the 23 T cell receptor beta chains below was sequenced from the same sample in a study of T cell repertoires in cytomegalovirus infection. TCRdb called the reads again in MiXCR, with one record for every CDR3 protein. The sample lists approximately 170,000 distinct CDR3 sequences; roughly an eighth were seen once. The sequenced sample was PBMCs. The receptors were gathered from a human donor in good health (CMV status not recorded). Some clones in this sample may be carry-over from other donors' samples.

This chain connects TRBV10-3 to TRBJ2-1; D gene ambiguous. The V end was cut by 8 bases, the J end by 5 bases, with 19 bases between. CDR3 length: 15 residues. CDR1 and CDR2 (germline): ENHRY, SYGVKD. The CDR3 DNA reads as TGTGCCATCCGCGAGTATGCTGGGCTGAACAATGAGCAGTTCTTC. It yields the protein CAIREYAGLNNEQFF.

The sample holds many counts of this clonotype. This chain joins TRBV27 and TRBJ2-1, with 10 positions matching TRBD1. CDR1 and CDR2 (germline): MNHEY, SMNVEV (reference sequence). With 1 base clipped from V and 8 bases from J, the junction kept 5 bases outside the gene matches. There are 15 residues in the CDR3. The CDR3 region is CASSLLGGTGDEQFF. The CDR3 DNA reads as TGTGCCAGCAGTTTATTGGGCGGGACAGGGGATGAGCAGTTCTTC.

In regard to this clonotype: Possible read error: a much larger clone is one base away. This rearrangement joins TRBV7-2 to TRBJ2-4, with D tentatively TRBD1 (5 bases). The CDR3 consists of 14 residues. Germline lookup yields CDR1 SGHTA and CDR2 FQGNSA. Trimming cost V 0 bases and J 8 bases, with 11 bases left between them. The CDR3 loop is CASSLAKQGDIQYF. The CDR3 DNA sequence: TGTGCCAGCAGCTTAGCGAAGCAGGGTGACATTCAGTACTTC.

Concerning this clonotype itself: Mismatch with germline at one junction end may stem from a read error. This rearrangement joins TRBV5-1 to TRBJ2-7, with 9 bases lining up with TRBD1. Germline V gene data show CDR1 as SGHRS and CDR2 as YFSETQ. This CDR3 contains 14 residues. Here the CDR3 DNA reads TGCCCCAGCAGCTTAGGACAGGGGTCGGACGAGCAGTACTTC. Protein product: CPSSLGQGSDEQYF.

This chain links TRBV24-1 with TRBJ1-1; TRBD1 is a possible D gene (6 bases). Trimming took 3 bases from V and 7 from J, leaving 11 bases between them. The CDR3 loop spans 13 amino acids. The V gene's germline CDR1 is KGHDR and CDR2 SFDVKD. The CDR3 DNA reads as TGTGCCACCAGTGATGGCAGGGGACTTGAAGCTTTCTTT. It translates to CATSDGRGLEAFF.

The chain employs TRBV12-3 or TRBV12-4 and TRBJ2-1; 7 nucleotides agree with TRBD1. The CDR3 is 12 amino acids. V gave up 7 bases and J gave up 9 bases; unmatched junction bases: 6. The CDR3: CASTSQGIEQFF. The DNA for the CDR3 is TGTGCCAGCACCTCACAGGGGATTGAGCAGTTCTTC.

This clonotype has ten or more counts. The chain is built from TRBV28 and TRBJ1-2; the D is unclear. This CDR3 is 12 amino acids long. Germline CDR1 MDHEN, CDR2 SYDVKM. Between the trimmed V and J ends, which lost 7 bases and 0 bases, there was a span of 6 bases. CDR3 sequence (DNA): TGTGCCAGCATGACACCTAACTATGGCTACACCTTC. This codes for CASMTPNYGYTF.

This clonotype appeared a few times. The CDR3 reads CASSWPGELFF. The CDR3 DNA is TGTGCCAGCAGCTGGCCCGGGGAGCTGTTTTTT. The chain links TRBV7-9 to TRBJ2-2; no definite D call. V lost 4 bases, J lost 6 bases, and 3 bases lay in between. In germline, CDR1 is SEHNR, CDR2 FQNEAQ (reference sequence). The CDR3 has 11 amino acids. The variable domain in full, with the rest retrieved from reference TRBV7-9 and TRBJ2-2, is DTGVSQNPRHKITKRGQNVTFRCDPISEHNRLYWYRQTLGQGPEFLTYFQNEAQLEKSRLLSDRFSAERPKGSFSTLEIQRTEQGDSAMYLCASSWPGELFFGEGSRLTVL.

A few counts support this clonotype. V and J are TRBV6-4 and TRBJ2-7, with D perhaps being TRBD1 or TRBD2 (6 bases each). Germline loops: CDR1 MRHNA, CDR2 SNTAGT. V was trimmed by 3 bases and J by 3 bases, leaving 18 bases between them. CDR3 length: 16 residues. DNA for the CDR3: TGTGCCAGCAGTGAGGGAGGTGGGGCAGGGGTCTACGAGCAGTACTTC. As protein: CASSEGGGAGVYEQYF.

This clonotype appeared a few times. The chain's CDR3 is CATSPSATEAFF. Written as DNA, the CDR3 is TGTGCCACCAGCCCTTCAGCCACTGAAGCTTTCTTT. The chain links TRBV10-3 to TRBJ1-1; D gene uncertain. V lost 10 bases and J lost 4, with 13 bases in between. Looked up from germline, CDR1 is ENHRY and CDR2 is SYGVKD. The CDR3 is 12 residues long.

In this sample, this clonotype turned up many times. V gene TRBV7-2 combines with J gene TRBJ2-5; TRBD2 matches 10 bases. The length of the CDR3 is 13 residues. Germline V gene data show CDR1 as SGHTA and CDR2 as FQGNSA. J was trimmed by 8 bases and V by 4 bases; bases with no gene match: 4. CDR3 DNA: TGTGCCAGCAGCTCCCAACTAGCGGGAACCCAGTACTTC. Amino acid sequence: CASSSQLAGTQYF.

This clonotype has ten or more counts. The chain has TRBV7-2 and TRBJ2-3; no clear D gene. The CDR3 spans 18 residues. V lost 0 bases and J lost 1, with 17 bases in between. Germline V gene data show CDR1 as SGHTA and CDR2 as FQGNSA. In DNA form, the CDR3 reads TGTGCCAGCAGCTTAGCGTTTAAGCCGGTTGGTGGCACAGATACGCAGTATTTT. Protein: CASSLAFKPVGGTDTQYF.

The chain recombines TRBV24-1 with TRBJ2-1; D remains unclear. This CDR3 has 16 amino acids. The germline V gene encodes CDR1 KGHDR and CDR2 SFDVKD. Trimming left V 6 bases short and J 2 bases short, with 16 bases between. CDR3 sequence reads: CATSSPDPTPYNEQFF. CDR3 nucleotides: TGTGCCACCAGTTCGCCGGACCCTACCCCCTACAATGAGCAGTTCTTC.

This clonotype was recorded a few times. This rearrangement joins TRBV4-3 to TRBJ2-5; 8 bases are a match to TRBD2. In germline, CDR1 is LGHNA, CDR2 YSLEER. The CDR3 length is 15 residues. The trim removed 4 bases at V and 5 bases at J, leaving 9 bases unmatched. Here the CDR3 reads CASSLVGGAEETQYF. The DNA of the CDR3 is TGCGCCAGCAGCCTGGTCGGGGGGGCAGAGGAGACCCAGTACTTC.

This clonotype was seen only a few times. This chain joins TRBV10-3 and TRBJ1-2; 9 bases are shared with TRBD1. Germline CDR1 ENHRY, CDR2 SYGVKD. The trim removed 8 bases at V and 5 bases at J, leaving 6 bases unmatched. There are 13 residues in the CDR3. CDR3 protein: CAIGVGQGYGYTF. In DNA form, the CDR3 reads TGTGCCATCGGGGTAGGACAGGGGTATGGCTACACCTTC.

This rearrangement joins TRBV6-4 to TRBJ2-1; D unclear. Germline loops: CDR1 MRHNA, CDR2 SNTAGT. V was trimmed by 1 base and J by 7 bases, leaving 5 bases between them. The CDR3 is made up of 12 amino acids. CDR3 amino acids: CASSDLENEQFF. CDR3 DNA: TGTGCCAGCAGTGACTTGGAGAATGAGCAGTTCTTC.

The chain couples TRBV5-1 to TRBJ2-2; 8 bases are a match to TRBD1. Germline CDR1 and CDR2: SGHRS and YFSETQ. CDR3 length: 15 residues. With V trimmed by 4 bases and J by 3 bases, 5 bases remained unmatched. This CDR3 is CASSPRQGYTGELFF. The DNA for the CDR3 is TGCGCCAGCAGCCCGAGACAGGGGTACACCGGGGAGCTGTTTTTT.

The chain uses TRBV7-3 and TRBJ2-2; D perhaps matches TRBD2 (6 bases). The germline V and J ends were trimmed by 5 bases and 5 bases, with 18 bases remaining between them. The germline V gene has CDR1 SGHTA and CDR2 FQGTGA. This CDR3 is 16 amino acids long. In DNA, the CDR3 is TGTGCCAGCAGCCAGACGCTAGCGACGGGTACCGGGGAGCTGTTTTTT. The encoded protein is CASSQTLATGTGELFF. The full variable domain, its missing parts supplied by reference TRBV7-3 and TRBJ2-2, is GAGVSQTPSNKVTEKGKYVELRCDPISGHTALYWYRQSLGQGPEFLIYFQGTGAADDSGLPNDRFFAVRPEGSVSTLKIQRTERGDSAVYLCASSQTLATGTGELFFGEGSRLTVL.

This chain uses TRBV29-1 with TRBJ2-1; D is ambiguous. Trimming removed 5 bases from V and 2 bases from J, with 7 bases in between. Per germline, CDR1 SQVTM and CDR2 ANQGSEA. The CDR3 totals 12 residues. The CDR3 sequence is CSVHSTYNEQFF. The CDR3 bases are TGCAGCGTTCACAGCACCTACAATGAGCAGTTCTTC.

This clonotype showed up many times. V is TRBV6-2 or TRBV6-3 and J is TRBJ1-5; 9 bases fit TRBD1. Germline V gene data show CDR1 as MNHEY and CDR2 as SVGEGT. V shed 7 bases and J 6 bases; nucleotides not matched to a gene: 10. The length of the CDR3 is 15 residues. CDR3 protein: CASTYGTGILQPQHF. For the CDR3, the DNA is TGTGCCAGCACTTATGGGACAGGGATACTTCAGCCCCAGCATTTT.

This clonotype has just a few counts. The chain recombines TRBV7-9 with TRBJ2-5; no clear D. In germline, CDR1 is SEHNR, CDR2 FQNEAQ (reference sequence). V shed 5 bases and J shed 9 bases, with 13 bases lying between them. This CDR3 region has 12 residues. Written as DNA, the CDR3 is TGTGCCAGCAGCCGAGCCGGTGCGGCCCAGTACTTC. Translating gives CASSRAGAAQYF.

This clonotype was counted between two and nine times. V usage is TRBV19 and J usage is TRBJ1-6, with 9 bases identical to TRBD1. CDR1 and CDR2 (germline): LNHDA, SQIVND (reference sequence). V was clipped by 6 bases and J by 11 bases; unmatched bases: 14. CDR3 size: 16 residues. The CDR3 loop reads CASSPFPGQGMTPLHF. The CDR3 region has the DNA TGTGCCAGTAGCCCCTTCCCCGGACAGGGGATGACACCCCTCCACTTT.

This clonotype came up many times. The chain links TRBV7-3 to TRBJ2-2; D is possibly TRBD1 (5 bases). The CDR3 is 13 residues long. Germline CDR1 SGHTA, CDR2 FQGTGA. Trimming pared 5 bases from V and 5 bases from J, leaving 9 bases between. The CDR3 spells CASSPRQTGELFF. The CDR3 DNA reads as TGTGCCAGCAGCCCCCGACAGACCGGGGAGCTGTTTTTT. Full variable domain (rest looked up from reference TRBV7-3 and TRBJ2-2): GAGVSQTPSNKVTEKGKYVELRCDPISGHTALYWYRQSLGQGPEFLIYFQGTGAADDSGLPNDRFFAVRPEGSVSTLKIQRTERGDSAVYLCASSPRQTGELFFGEGSRLTVL.